Here is one T cell receptor (beta chain) with its context. This CDR3 is built from 14 residues. The ends were cut back, 3 bases at V and 8 bases at J, with 17 bases in the middle. Per the germline V gene, CDR1 is SGHRS and CDR2 is YFSETQ. Sequenced by immunoSEQ multiplex PCR; TCRdb stores in-frame clones only, minus some. The table shows about 690,000 clones, with 80% to 95% occurring only once. These data belong to a study of shared clonotypes between healthy human individuals. V gene TRBV5-1 combines with J gene TRBJ1-1, with TRBD1 as a possible D gene (6 bases). The receptor's source is a man in his late teens or twenties in good health. Some clones in this sample may be carry-over from other donors' samples. What was sequenced was memory CD8+ T cells from PBMCs. Subset defined: CD45RO+ cells pooled with CCR7-negative TemRA cells. DNA of the CDR3: TGCGCCAGCAGCTGGAACAGGGAAATTGGGGAAGCTTTCTTT. Translated, it gives CASSWNREIGEAFF.